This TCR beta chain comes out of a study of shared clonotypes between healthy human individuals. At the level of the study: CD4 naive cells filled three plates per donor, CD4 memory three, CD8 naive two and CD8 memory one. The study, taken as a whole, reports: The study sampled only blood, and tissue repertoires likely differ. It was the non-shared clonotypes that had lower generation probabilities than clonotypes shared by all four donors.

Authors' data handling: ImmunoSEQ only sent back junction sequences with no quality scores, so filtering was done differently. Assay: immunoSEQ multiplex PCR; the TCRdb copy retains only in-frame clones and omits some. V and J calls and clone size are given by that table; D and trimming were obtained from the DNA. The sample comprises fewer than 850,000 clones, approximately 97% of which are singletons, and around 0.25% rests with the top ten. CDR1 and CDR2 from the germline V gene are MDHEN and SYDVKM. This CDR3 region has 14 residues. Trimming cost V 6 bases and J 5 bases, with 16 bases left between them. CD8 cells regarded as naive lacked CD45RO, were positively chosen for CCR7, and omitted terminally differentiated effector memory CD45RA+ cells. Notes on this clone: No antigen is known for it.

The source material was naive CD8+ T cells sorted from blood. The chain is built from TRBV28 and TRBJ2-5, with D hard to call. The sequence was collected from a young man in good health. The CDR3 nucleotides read TGTGCCAGCAGGCCGCCGATGACCGGGGAGACCCAGTACTTC. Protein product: CASRPPMTGETQYF. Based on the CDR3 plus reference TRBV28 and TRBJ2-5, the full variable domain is DVKVTQSSRYLVKRTGEKVFLECVQDMDHENMFWYRQDPGLGLRLIYFSYDVKMKEKGDIPEGYSVSREKKERFSLILESASTNQTSMYLCASRPPMTGETQYFGPGTRLLVL.